This T cell receptor beta chain was captured in a study of T cell responses to AZD1222 COVID-19 vaccine. Study-wide points: A mostly white British donor set with more females was recruited, and clonal diversity was possibly underestimated. Of spike-specific TCRs, nearly half reportedly target regions left unmutated in variants. Baseline antibody screening turned up just six seropositive AZD1222 recipients. Among vaccine-associated CD4 TCRs, coverage spanned spike, with dominance at 160-218 and 743-854.

TCRdb's table, derived via immunoSEQ multiplex PCR, lists solely in-frame clones and lacks some. The repertoire holds over 130,000 clones, with about 90% as singletons. Trimming took off 5 bases at V and 2 bases at J, with 18 bases between the two ends. CDR1 and CDR2 from the germline V gene are LNHDA and SQIVND (reference sequence). The CDR3 has 16 amino acids. Points on this clone: Its antigen is not known.

The receptor comes from an adult who received the AZD1222 COVID-19 vaccine. This chain connects TRBV19 to TRBJ1-1, with D tentatively TRBD1 (5 bases). The sample consisted of peripheral blood, taken 28 days after the second AZD1222 dose. Here the CDR3 DNA reads TGTGCCAGTAGTGACCGAGGGCAGGGCCTCAACACTGAAGCTTTCTTT. This encodes CASSDRGQGLNTEAFF.